The rows below give T cell receptor beta chains drawn from one sample of a study of blood T cell repertoires in COVID-19. Clones were sequenced by immunoSEQ multiplex PCR, and TCRdb holds only the in-frame ones, with some missing. Here the sample spans over 600,000 clones, 80% to 90% being singletons. What was sequenced was peripheral blood. The source is a woman between 18 and 30 years old with acute or convalescent COVID-19. Both conserved end residues are part of each CDR3. A D gene is named only where the DNA matches it firmly.

d_call: .
v_call: TRBV29-1
j_call: TRBJ2-7
cdr3_aa: CSVERRGEQYF

d_call: TRBD1
v_call: TRBV30
j_call: TRBJ1-1
cdr3_aa: CAWTLGTANTEAFF

d_call: .
v_call: TRBV5-1
j_call: TRBJ1-5
cdr3_aa: CASSLSQGGQPQHF

d_call: TRBD1
v_call: TRBV19
j_call: TRBJ1-2
cdr3_aa: CASRQGDYGYTF

d_call: TRBD1
v_call: TRBV6-5
j_call: TRBJ1-4
cdr3_aa: CASKGQGAKLFF

d_call: .
v_call: TRBV2
j_call: TRBJ1-6
cdr3_aa: CASTETGSYNSPLHF

d_call: .
v_call: TRBV6-6
j_call: TRBJ1-1
cdr3_aa: CASVEAFF

d_call: .
v_call: TRBV15
j_call: TRBJ1-1
cdr3_aa: CATSVRQGGGNTEAFF

d_call: TRBD1
v_call: TRBV13
j_call: TRBJ2-6
cdr3_aa: CASTSRSGQGALGANVLTF

d_call: .
v_call: TRBV10-3
j_call: TRBJ1-2
cdr3_aa: CAISEANRPSYGYTF

d_call: TRBD1
v_call: TRBV11-2
j_call: TRBJ1-2
cdr3_aa: CASSLGQGPRRANYGYTF

d_call: TRBD1
v_call: TRBV6-5
j_call: TRBJ1-2
cdr3_aa: CASTRGTGIYGYTF

d_call: .
v_call: TRBV11-2
j_call: TRBJ2-7
cdr3_aa: CASSPGHHEQYF

d_call: .
v_call: TRBV18
j_call: TRBJ1-1
cdr3_aa: CASSPPWGRDTEAFF

d_call: TRBD1
v_call: TRBV24-1
j_call: TRBJ1-2
cdr3_aa: CATSDPNSDRGWYGYTF